The 14 T cell receptor beta chains reported below all come from one sample, sequenced in a study of CD8 T cells in ankylosing spondylitis. The antigens for these receptors are not known. MiXCR, run by TCRdb on the 5' RACE reads, gives a single entry per CDR3 protein. The sample contains 470,000 or so distinct CDR3 sequences, 20% to 30% of which appear only once. Study-level points and caveats: Ankylosing spondylitis blood appeared to be characterized by a TCR beta motif of 7 to 9 highly homologous variants.

The specimen was blood, either unsorted or a sorted T cell fraction (not recorded which). Receptor source: a male donor with ankylosing spondylitis.

The chain uses TRBV20-1 and TRBJ2-1, with TRBD1 identical over 7 bases. V lost 5 bases and J lost 1; bases outside the gene matches: 5. In germline, CDR1 is DFQATT, CDR2 SNEGSKA (reference sequence). The CDR3 totals 14 residues. In nucleotides, the CDR3 is TGCAGTGCTTACACAGGGGTGTCCTACAATGAGCAGTTCTTC. Amino acids: CSAYTGVSYNEQFF.

This clonotype showed up just a few times. This rearrangement joins TRBV5-1 to TRBJ1-2, with 8 bases lining up with TRBD1. The V gene end was trimmed by 4 bases and the J gene end by 9 bases; junction bases not matched to a gene: 8. This CDR3 has 13 amino acids. Germline-derived CDR1 and CDR2 are SGHRS and YFSETQ. Here the CDR3 reads CASSAGQGDSYTF. As DNA, the CDR3 is TGCGCCAGCAGCGCAGGACAGGGCGACAGCTACACCTTC.

This chain connects TRBV30 to TRBJ1-5, with D unclear. The CDR3 length is 14 residues. Trimming stripped 0 bases from V and 3 bases from J, with 9 bases between. Germline values: CDR1 GTSNPN, CDR2 SVGIG (reference sequence). For the CDR3, the DNA is TGTGCCTGGAGTGTAAACAGATTCAATCAGCCCCAGCATTTT. This encodes CAWSVNRFNQPQHF.

This clonotype was counted ten times or more. The V call is TRBV5-1, the J call TRBJ2-1; TRBD1 matches 8 bases. This CDR3 region has 15 residues. CDR1 SGHRS and CDR2 YFSETQ come from the germline V gene. V lost 1 base to trimming and J lost 9 bases; unmatched junction nucleotides: 9. DNA for the CDR3: TGCGCCAGCAGCTTGTCAGGGGGCGGTCCGGGTGAGCAGTTCTTC. Translation gives CASSLSGGGPGEQFF.

The sample holds many counts of this clonotype. The chain couples TRBV29-1 to TRBJ2-3, with 12 bases lining up with TRBD1. V dropped 3 bases and J dropped 4; count of bases not matched to a gene: 5. CDR3 length equals 15 residues. Germline V CDR1 and CDR2: SQVTM, ANQGSEA. CDR3 coding DNA: TGCAGCGTTGAGGGGACAGGGGGCGGATCAGATACGCAGTATTTT. Its protein product is CSVEGTGGGSDTQYF.

This clonotype was counted a few times. V usage is TRBV5-1 and J usage is TRBJ2-3; TRBD2 aligns across 13 bases. CDR3 length: 16 residues. Germline-derived CDR1 and CDR2 are SGHRS and YFSETQ. Trimming at V came to 5 bases and at J to 6 bases, leaving 9 bases not matched to a gene. The CDR3 region is CASRRTSGSHMDTQYF. The CDR3 DNA reads TGCGCCAGCAGAAGGACTAGCGGGAGTCACATGGATACGCAGTATTTT.

This clonotype was picked up many times. The chain employs TRBV29-1 and TRBJ2-3; 9 bases fit TRBD2. The junction had 2 bases not matched to a gene; V was cut back by 4 bases and J by 3 bases. The germline gives CDR1 SQVTM, CDR2 ANQGSEA. The CDR3 is 13 residues long. In DNA form, the CDR3 reads TGCAGCGTTGCTAGCGGGAATACAGATACGCAGTATTTT. As protein: CSVASGNTDTQYF.

The sample holds a few counts of this clonotype. The V gene is TRBV11-3, the J gene TRBJ2-2; 7 positions match TRBD2. The junction had 2 bases not matched to a gene; V was cut back by 0 bases and J by 7 bases. The CDR3 consists of 14 residues. Germline V gene sequence: CDR1 SGHNT, CDR2 YENEEA. CDR3 bases: TGTGCCAGCAGCTTAGAGCTAGCGGTCGGGGAGCTGTTTTTT. Protein: CASSLELAVGELFF.

This chain uses TRBV4-1 with TRBJ2-3, with 11 bases identical to TRBD2. The CDR3 contains 19 residues. The trim removed 4 bases at V and 0 bases at J, leaving 12 bases unmatched. Germline V gene sequence: CDR1 MGHRA, CDR2 YSYEKL. This chain's CDR3 is CASSLFPLAGGSSTDTQYF. For the CDR3, the DNA is TGCGCCAGCAGCCTCTTCCCCCTAGCGGGAGGATCTAGCACAGATACGCAGTATTTT.

This chain connects TRBV20-1 to TRBJ2-7; D not resolved. V lost 3 bases, J lost 7 bases, and 13 bases lay in between. The CDR3 is 12 residues long. Germline assignment: CDR1 DFQATT and CDR2 SNEGSKA (reference sequence). The CDR3 region is CSASGPASEQYF. CDR3 coding DNA: TGCAGTGCTAGTGGGCCCGCAAGTGAGCAGTACTTC.

J is TRBJ1-3 and V is TRBV11-2, with D tentatively TRBD1 (5 bases). CDR3 size: 13 residues. Germline CDR1 SGHAT, CDR2 FQNNGV. Trimming removed 3 bases from V and 7 bases from J, with 10 bases in between. CDR3 amino acids: CASSFVAGNTIYF. DNA for the CDR3: TGTGCCAGCAGCTTCGTGGCAGGGAACACCATATATTTT.

V usage is TRBV7-8 and J usage is TRBJ2-1, with D possibly TRBD2 on 5 matching bases. This CDR3 comprises 14 residues. In germline, CDR1 is SGHVS, CDR2 FQNEAQ. V gave up 7 bases and J gave up 0 bases, with 10 bases separating them. The CDR3 DNA follows: TGTGCCAGCACCCGGGGTGGCTCCTACAATGAGCAGTTCTTC. It encodes CASTRGGSYNEQFF.

The chain uses TRBV18 and TRBJ2-3; possible D gene TRBD1, 6 bases. CDR1 is KGHSH, CDR2 LQKENI, per germline. The CDR3 is made up of 13 amino acids. The V end was cut by 6 bases, the J end by 2 bases, with 9 bases between. CDR3 nucleotide sequence: TGTGCCAGCTCGAGGACAGACACAGATACGCAGTATTTT. Amino acid sequence: CASSRTDTDTQYF.

V is TRBV5-4 and J is TRBJ2-5; weak D call: TRBD2 (5 bases). This CDR3 is built from 13 residues. Germline V CDR1 and CDR2: SGHNT, YYREEE (reference sequence). Trimming removed 2 bases from V and 4 bases from J, with 9 bases in between. The CDR3 sequence: CASSFNSGETQYF. CDR3 DNA: TGTGCCAGCAGCTTTAACAGCGGAGAGACCCAGTACTTC.